The 18 T cell receptor beta chains given below trace back to one sample, sequenced in a study of blood T cell repertoires in COVID-19. Method: immunoSEQ multiplex PCR; TCRdb's copy keeps in-frame clones and lacks some. Seen here are almost 80,000 clones, around 83% observed once, and the top ten hold about 35%. Material: peripheral blood. Receptors were obtained from a woman in her sixties or seventies with acute or convalescent COVID-19.

V usage is TRBV10-3 and J usage is TRBJ2-2; no firm D call. CDR3 length: 13 residues. Trimming pared 4 bases from V and 0 bases from J, leaving 3 bases between. CDR1 is ENHRY and CDR2 is SYGVKD in the germline V gene. The DNA of the CDR3 is TGTGCCATCAGTGTCTCGAACACCGGGGAGCTGTTTTTT. This sequence encodes CAISVSNTGELFF.

This chain uses TRBV9 with TRBJ2-7; a possible D gene is TRBD1 (6 bases). The V end lost 3 bases, the J end lost 4 bases, and 17 bases lay between the germline ends. The CDR3 runs to 15 residues. The germline V gene has CDR1 SGDLS and CDR2 YYNGEE. CDR3 protein: CASSATGTPFYEQYF. DNA for the CDR3: TGTGCCAGCAGCGCGACCGGGACACCATTTTACGAGCAGTACTTC.

The chain has TRBV19 and TRBJ1-4; TRBD1 agrees at 8 bases. CDR1 and CDR2 (germline): LNHDA, SQIVND (reference sequence). Germline trimming cut 4 bases from V and 7 bases from J; bases unmatched to any gene: 5. The length of the CDR3 is 14 residues. The CDR3, as DNA: TGTGCCAGTAGTACGGGACAGGTCGGTGAAAAACTGTTTTTT. The encoded protein is CASSTGQVGEKLFF.

This clone was detected once. V gene TRBV7-6 combines with J gene TRBJ1-2; the D is unclear. This CDR3 has 20 residues. Trimming removed 1 base at V and 4 bases at J, with 28 bases between. The germline gives CDR1 SGHVS, CDR2 FNYEAQ. The CDR3 loop is CASSLEDRYRPASAVYGYTF. The CDR3, as DNA: TGTGCCAGCAGCTTAGAGGATAGATATCGGCCTGCCAGCGCCGTCTATGGCTACACCTTC.

V and J are TRBV5-1 and TRBJ1-1; the D gene is possibly TRBD1 (6 bases). This CDR3 has 13 residues. Trimming left V 1 base short and J 5 bases short, with 9 bases between. The V gene's germline CDR1 is SGHRS and CDR2 YFSETQ. CDR3: CASSLTTGTEAFF. Written as DNA, the CDR3 is TGCGCCAGCAGCTTGACCACAGGGACTGAAGCTTTCTTT. Full variable domain (outside the CDR3, taken from reference TRBV5-1 and TRBJ1-1): KAGVTQTPRYLIKTRGQQVTLSCSPISGHRSVSWYQQTPGQGLQFLFEYFSETQRNKGNFPGRFSGRQFSNSRSEMNVSTLELGDSALYLCASSLTTGTEAFFGQGTRLTVV.

The rearrangement joins TRBV9 to TRBJ2-3, with 11 bases lining up with TRBD2. The CDR3 extends over 16 amino acids. Germline CDR1 reads SGDLS; CDR2 reads YYNGEE. Unmatched junction bases numbered 9, after V lost 3 bases and J lost 6 bases. The CDR3 here is CASSGRGLAAVDTQYF. Here the CDR3 DNA reads TGTGCCAGCAGCGGTAGGGGACTAGCGGCGGTTGATACGCAGTATTTT.

On this clone itself: A much more abundant neighbour one base away suggests this may be a read error. The chain employs TRBV3-1 (or the pseudogene TRBV3-2) and TRBJ1-6, with D perhaps TRBD1 (6 bases). CDR1 and CDR2 from the germline V gene are LGHDT and YNNKEL (reference sequence). V shed 4 bases and J shed 7 bases, with 8 bases lying between them. The CDR3 has 13 amino acids. In DNA form, the CDR3 reads TGTGCCAGCAGCCGGACAGAAAATTCACCCCTCCACTTT. It codes for CASSRTENSPLHF.

This clone was detected once. The chain employs TRBV4-1 and TRBJ2-5; 10 nucleotides agree with TRBD2. V lost 0 bases and J lost 5; bases outside the gene matches: 6. The germline V gene encodes CDR1 MGHRA and CDR2 YSYEKL. This CDR3 is built from 16 residues. The CDR3 protein is CASSQDGLAGGETQYF. DNA of the CDR3: TGCGCCAGCAGCCAAGATGGATTAGCGGGAGGTGAGACCCAGTACTTC.

The chain links TRBV6-5 to TRBJ2-6, with D hard to call. Trimming took 6 bases from V and 3 from J, leaving 6 bases between them. The CDR3 consists of 13 residues. Germline-derived CDR1 and CDR2 are MNHEY and SVGAGI. CDR3 nucleotides: TGTGCCAGCAGGTCTTATGGGGCCAACGTCCTGACTTTC. Its translation is CASRSYGANVLTF.

This chain joins TRBV30 and TRBJ1-6, with D possibly TRBD1 on 5 matching bases. Trimming took 1 base from V and 5 from J, leaving 6 bases between them. This CDR3 has 13 amino acids. Germline CDR1 GTSNPN, CDR2 SVGIG (reference sequence). The CDR3 sequence is CAWSEQDNSPLHF. CDR3 nucleotides: TGTGCCTGGAGTGAACAGGATAATTCACCCCTCCACTTT.

The J gene is TRBJ2-1, the V gene TRBV19, with a weak D call TRBD1 (5 bases). Germline loops: CDR1 LNHDA, CDR2 SQIVND (reference sequence). This CDR3 has 15 residues. Deletions cut 3 bases from V and 1 base from J, with 10 bases between. The CDR3, as DNA: TGTGCCAGTAGTATCAGGGAAGGGTCCTACAATGAGCAGTTCTTC. This gives the protein CASSIREGSYNEQFF.

The rearrangement uses TRBV21-1 and TRBJ1-1; the table calls TRBD1, which could not be checked here. TRBV21-1 is classified as a pseudogene. This CDR3 is built from 17 residues. The CDR3 DNA reads TGTGCCAGCAGCAAAGCCTTCTCGGACAGGGTGTACACTGAAGCTTTCTTT. Translated: CASSKAFSDRVYTEAFF.

The chain joins TRBV14 to TRBJ1-2, with D uncertain. This CDR3 comprises 16 residues. Germline V gene sequence: CDR1 SGHDN, CDR2 FVKESK. The V gene lost 1 base and the J gene lost 3 bases, with 15 bases spanning the gap. The CDR3 coding sequence is TGTGCCAGCAGCCAAGGACGCGTGGGCAGTTACTATGGCTACACCTTC. It codes for CASSQGRVGSYYGYTF.

V gene TRBV4-1 combines with J gene TRBJ2-3; TRBD2 aligns across 7 bases. V dropped 0 bases and J dropped 4; count of bases not matched to a gene: 10. The CDR3 is 17 residues long. CDR1 is MGHRA, CDR2 YSYEKL, per germline. CDR3: CASSQEDLYSGADTQYF. The CDR3 coding sequence is TGCGCCAGCAGCCAAGAGGACCTCTACAGCGGGGCAGATACGCAGTATTTT.

The DNA of the CDR3 is TGTGCCAGCAGCGTAGGGGGGGAGGCGACCTACGAGCAGTACTTC. As protein: CASSVGGEATYEQYF. This rearrangement joins TRBV9 to TRBJ2-7, with TRBD2 as a possible D gene (6 bases). The CDR3 totals 15 residues. CDR1 is SGDLS, CDR2 YYNGEE, per germline. V was pared by 0 bases and J by 2 bases, with 12 bases between. Using reference TRBV9 and TRBJ2-7 for the parts outside the CDR3, the full variable domain is DSGVTQTPKHLITATGQRVTLRCSPRSGDLSVYWYQQSLDQGLQFLIQYYNGEERAKGNILERFSAQQFPDLHSELNLSSLELGDSALYFCASSVGGEATYEQYFGPGTRLTVT.

This chain connects TRBV23-1 to TRBJ1-1; 7 nucleotides agree with TRBD1. TRBV23-1 is placed among ORFs of uncertain function. CDR3 length: 15 residues. V lost 3 bases and J lost 6; bases outside the gene matches: 10. The CDR3 spells CASSHPTGHDPEAFF. CDR3 DNA: TGCGCCAGCAGTCATCCGACAGGGCATGACCCTGAAGCTTTCTTT.

The rearrangement joins TRBV5-1 to TRBJ1-4; 7 nucleotides line up with TRBD1. Per germline, CDR1 SGHRS and CDR2 YFSETQ. This CDR3 region has 15 residues. The junction had 4 bases not matched to a gene; V was cut back by 2 bases and J by 3 bases. CDR3 protein: CASSLLQGANEKLFF. The CDR3 DNA reads TGCGCCAGCAGCTTACTTCAGGGGGCTAATGAAAAACTGTTTTTT.

Many counts were recorded for this clone. This sample also contains other DNA sequences that code for the same CDR3. The chain's CDR3 is CASSGERDQETQYF. CDR3 bases: TGTGCCAGCAGTGGTGAGCGGGACCAAGAGACCCAGTACTTC. The J gene is TRBJ2-5, the V gene TRBV2; D possibly corresponds to TRBD2 (6 bases). There are 14 residues in the CDR3. The germline CDR1 and CDR2 sequences are SNHLY and FYNNEI. Trimming cost V 4 bases and J 0 bases, with 9 bases left between them.